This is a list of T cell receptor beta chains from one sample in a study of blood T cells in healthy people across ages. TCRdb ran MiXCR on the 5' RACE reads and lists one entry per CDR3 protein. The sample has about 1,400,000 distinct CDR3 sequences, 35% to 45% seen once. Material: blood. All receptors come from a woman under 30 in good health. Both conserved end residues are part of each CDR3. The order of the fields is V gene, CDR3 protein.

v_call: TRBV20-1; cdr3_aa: CSAEPGTTYGYTF
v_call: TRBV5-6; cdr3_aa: CASSLGAKPNYGYTF
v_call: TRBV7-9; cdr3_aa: CASSVQRGGETQYF
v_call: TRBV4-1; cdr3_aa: CASSQGDLPLAYEQYF
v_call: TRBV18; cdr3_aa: CASSPSSVYTQYF
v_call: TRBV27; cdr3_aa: CASIGTGGAYGYTF
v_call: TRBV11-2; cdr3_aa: CASRPTGGADGYTF
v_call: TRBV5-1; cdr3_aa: CASSLAIAGGTDTQYF
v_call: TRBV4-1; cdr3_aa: CASSQGGGRTYNEQFF
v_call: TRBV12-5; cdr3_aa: CASGSLAGGQETQYF
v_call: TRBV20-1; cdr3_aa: CSAGLAAEETQYF